Listed below are T cell receptor beta chains from one sample, sequenced in a study of cytotoxic CD8 clonotypes in ibrutinib-treated CLL. Produced via immunoSEQ multiplex PCR; TCRdb's table is partial and in-frame only. The profile shows approximately 130,000 clones, around 80% of them singletons. This specimen consisted of PBMCs, obtained after 24 months of ibrutinib treatment. The source is a human donor with chronic lymphocytic leukemia. The CDR3 runs from the conserved cysteine through the conserved F or W. A D gene is named only where the DNA matches it firmly. Clone size, where shown, is once, few, many, or a class for clones that have expanded.

CDR3 protein	CDR3 DNA	J gene	V gene	clone size	D gene
CAWSVRSSGMVGYTF	TGTGCCTGGAGTGTACGTTCGTCAGGGATGGTCGGCTACACCTTC	TRBJ1-2	TRBV30	-	-
CASSFSGVYNEQFF	TGTGCCAGCAGTTTTAGCGGGGTCTACAATGAGCAGTTCTTC	TRBJ2-1	TRBV27	few	TRBD2
CASSLGGEGNQPQHF	TGTGCCAGCAGCTTAGGGGGTGAGGGCAATCAGCCCCAGCATTTT	TRBJ1-5	TRBV7-2	-	-
CASSLRGGDRFIYEQYF	TGTGCCAGCAGCTTAAGGGGTGGGGACCGATTCATTTACGAGCAGTACTTC	TRBJ2-7	TRBV7-2	-	-
CASRDTSGGALNEQFF	TGTGCCAGCAGAGACACTAGCGGGGGGGCCCTCAATGAGCAGTTCTTC	TRBJ2-1	TRBV13	-	TRBD2
CAISESSGQGADYGYTF	TGTGCCATCAGTGAGTCTTCAGGACAGGGGGCGGACTATGGCTACACCTTC	TRBJ1-2	TRBV10-3	-	TRBD1
CASSSGGGYEQYF	TGTGCCAGCAGCTCAGGGGGTGGCTACGAGCAGTACTTC	TRBJ2-7	TRBV11-3	-	TRBD1
CASSLNRGNTEAFF	TGCGCCAGCAGCCTAAACAGGGGGAACACTGAAGCTTTCTTT	TRBJ1-1	TRBV4-3	once	TRBD1
CASSVTQGANTGELFF	TGTGCCAGCAGCGTGACACAGGGAGCGAACACCGGGGAGCTGTTTTTT	TRBJ2-2	TRBV7-8	once	-
CAGGRMSANYGYTF	TGTGCCGGGGGACGGATGTCCGCTAACTATGGCTACACCTTC	TRBJ1-2	TRBV30	-	-
CASGVGYEQYF	TGTGCCAGCGGGGTGGGCTACGAGCAGTACTTC	TRBJ2-7	TRBV2	-	-
CASSTTRRAQNTEAFF	TGTGCCAGTAGCACGACAAGGAGAGCCCAGAACACTGAAGCTTTCTTT	TRBJ1-1	TRBV19	-	-
CASSDQGGRYEQYF	TGTGCCAGCAGTGATCAGGGGGGAAGGTACGAGCAGTACTTC	TRBJ2-7	TRBV6-1	-	-
CASSPGASGAIGELFF	TGCGCCAGCAGCCCTGGGGCTAGCGGGGCGATCGGGGAGCTGTTTTTT	TRBJ2-2	TRBV5-1	once	TRBD2